This T cell receptor beta chain was identified during a study of shared clonotypes between healthy human individuals (TCRdb year 2020). About the study as a whole: The cohort comprised a couple of women and three men aged 18 to 49 years. Per donor, leukapheresis produced somewhere between about 0.94 and 10 billion PBMCs. For each donor, three plates each were used for CD4 naive and CD4 memory, two plates were used for CD8 naive, and one plate was used for CD8 memory. Different laboratories and diverse techniques were used to prepare libraries and sequence TCR repertoires, to increase sequencing depth and limit assay-specific biases. The study deeply sequenced blood TCR repertoires of about 5 healthy adults to estimate repertoire size and the extent of clonotype sharing between individuals.

The donors were healthy, HIV-negative adults who had no recently reported acute infections or vaccinations. Only Caucasian adults living in Nashville, Tennessee, USA were represented among the donors. CD4+ T cells were enriched by magnetic negative selection, after which naive cells were positively selected on CD45RA and the negative fraction was taken as the memory subset. Blood was obtained by leukapheresis, after which PBMCs were separated by Ficoll-Histopaque density gradient centrifugation and cryopreserved in liquid nitrogen vapor phase. Analytical flow cytometry was used to check the purity and quantity of each magnetically sorted T cell population. Each sorted fraction had its genomic DNA isolated and then quantified by UV absorbance on a Nanodrop 2000c. CDR1 is given as SGHDT and CDR2 as YYEEEE, both from the germline V gene. From cysteine to phenylalanine, the CDR3 is 15 amino acids long. Only the CDR3 region is kept as DNA, spanning 45 bases read in frame from base 1. V is shortened by 5 bases, J by 1 base, and the region joining them spans 10 bases.

In the case of this clone: It has no known antigen specificity. Base qualities are not at hand, and no much larger clone is one base apart.

Using the deep immunoSEQ assay, TCR CDR3 regions were amplified from genomic DNA by multiplex PCR. Extracted genomic DNA from each cell subset was distributed evenly across all wells of several immunoSEQ 96-well plates, and each plate was treated as a replicate. Each replicate PCR for sorted subsets received 150 to 250 ng genomic DNA, equal to tens of thousands of T cell genomes. The purified libraries were quantified using a Qubit 3.0 fluorometer, sized with a Bioanalyzer 2100, and then quantified again using the KAPA Library Quantification kit. Every immunoSEQ 96-well plate was sequenced on a separate single-read 150-cycle Illumina NextSeq 550 flow cell. Processing in the source paper ran as follows. Because only junctional sequences without quality scores were contained in the immunoSEQ output, filtering matching that applied to full-length reads could not be performed. Sequences were annotated with PyIR, a Python wrapper for IgBLAST v1.9, using IMGT germline references to assign V/J genes and CDR3. Reads were removed for weak V/J assignments (E-value above 1e-6), missing CDR3, stop codons, out-of-frame junctions, or ambiguous translated residues. V3J clonotypes were defined by identical inferred V gene, J gene, and CDR3 amino acid sequence. Percentage overlap between repertoires was computed as shared unique clonotypes divided by the size of the smaller repertoire. Richness of each repertoire was evaluated using RTK rarefaction, the Chao1 estimator, and Recon v2.1 estimates of unobserved clonotypes. OLGA was used to compute generation probabilities for all TCRbeta clonotypes that the gDNA method yielded from several donors. TCRdb took over this immuneACCESS table, retaining in-frame rearrangements with V and J assigned. Such tables are incomplete; in checked studies, under half of the missing clones stem from an unresolved V gene, and the remainder is unexplained. The V and J calls and clone size come from that table; D and trimming were worked out from the DNA. The sample data list millions of clones, and 85% to 95% of these were observed just once. 0.14% of the sample lies in the top ten.

Results the study describes overall, beyond this receptor: Sampling was restricted to blood, and TCR repertoires in tissue are likely to differ from TCR repertoires in blood. Because the study included a small number of donors, the genetic and exposure-history diversity represented was limited. Naive subsets generally had larger estimated clonotype richness than memory subsets did. Even with the large sequencing depth, rarefaction of the sorted-subset datasets indicated that sequencing was incomplete. Across a handful of donors, around 5.4% of naive CD4, 3% to 4% of naive CD8, approximately 2.5% of memory CD4, and approximately 0.4% of memory CD8 clonotypes were shared. Pairwise subsampling led to the expectation that sequencing depth would affect the degree of clonotype sharing among donors. Compared with non-shared clonotypes, clonotypes shared by all four sorted-subset donors had higher generation probabilities.

The sample comprised naive CD4+ T cells sorted from blood. Reading the label with the study, this specimen's cell subset or site is: CD45RA+ positively selected. This sequence originates from a young man in good health. The chain joins TRBV5-6 to TRBJ2-6; the D segment could be TRBD1, given 6 matching bases. The CDR3 is CASRPTGSGANVLTF. The bases read TGTGCCAGCAGACCGACAGGTTCTGGGGCCAACGTCCTGACTTTC. Outside the CDR3, residues come from the reference TRBV5-6 and TRBJ2-6 proteins, so the full variable domain is: DAGVTQSPTHLIKTRGQQVTLRCSPKSGHDTVSWYQQALGQGPQFIFQYYEEEERQRGNFPDRFSGHQFPNYSSELNVNALLLGDSALYLCASRPTGSGANVLTFGAGSRLTVL.